This note documents a single T cell receptor (beta chain) sequence. The V and J ends lost 5 bases and 1 base respectively, with 9 bases between them. This CDR3 spans 13 amino acids. The germline V gene encodes CDR1 SGHRS and CDR2 YFSETQ. TCRdb processed the RT-PCR reads anew with MiXCR; each CDR3 protein has one entry. The sample holds approximately 250,000 distinct CDR3 sequences; about 14% are singletons and the top ten take approximately 10%. This sample stems from a study of patients and donors after allogeneic stem cell transplantation. The TCR originated in a human donor who was either an allogeneic HSCT recipient or a stem cell or donor lymphocyte infusion donor (not recorded which). It is not recorded whose cells these are; they may come from a transplant donor. V usage is TRBV5-1 and J usage is TRBJ1-1; D uncertain. Sample: blood, either unsorted or a sorted T cell fraction (not recorded which). The CDR3 DNA reads as TGCGCCAGCAGGCGACACGAGAACACTGAAGCTTTCTTT. It yields the protein CASRRHENTEAFF. Based on the CDR3 plus reference TRBV5-1 and TRBJ1-1, the full variable domain is KAGVTQTPRYLIKTRGQQVTLSCSPISGHRSVSWYQQTPGQGLQFLFEYFSETQRNKGNFPGRFSGRQFSNSRSEMNVSTLELGDSALYLCASRRHENTEAFFGQGTRLTVV.